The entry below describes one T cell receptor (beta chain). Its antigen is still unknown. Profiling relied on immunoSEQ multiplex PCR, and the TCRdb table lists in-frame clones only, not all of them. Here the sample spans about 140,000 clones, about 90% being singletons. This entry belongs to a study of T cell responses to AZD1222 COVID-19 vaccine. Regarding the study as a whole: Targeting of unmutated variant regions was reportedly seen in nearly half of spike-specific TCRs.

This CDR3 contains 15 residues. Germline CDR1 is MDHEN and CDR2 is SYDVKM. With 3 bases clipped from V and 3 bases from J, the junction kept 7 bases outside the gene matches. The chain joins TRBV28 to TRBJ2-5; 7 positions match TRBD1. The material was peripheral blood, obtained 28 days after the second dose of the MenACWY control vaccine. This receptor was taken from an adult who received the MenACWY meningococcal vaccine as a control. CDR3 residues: CASSFPGQNKETQYF. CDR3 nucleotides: TGTGCCAGCAGTTTTCCGGGACAGAATAAAGAGACCCAGTACTTC.